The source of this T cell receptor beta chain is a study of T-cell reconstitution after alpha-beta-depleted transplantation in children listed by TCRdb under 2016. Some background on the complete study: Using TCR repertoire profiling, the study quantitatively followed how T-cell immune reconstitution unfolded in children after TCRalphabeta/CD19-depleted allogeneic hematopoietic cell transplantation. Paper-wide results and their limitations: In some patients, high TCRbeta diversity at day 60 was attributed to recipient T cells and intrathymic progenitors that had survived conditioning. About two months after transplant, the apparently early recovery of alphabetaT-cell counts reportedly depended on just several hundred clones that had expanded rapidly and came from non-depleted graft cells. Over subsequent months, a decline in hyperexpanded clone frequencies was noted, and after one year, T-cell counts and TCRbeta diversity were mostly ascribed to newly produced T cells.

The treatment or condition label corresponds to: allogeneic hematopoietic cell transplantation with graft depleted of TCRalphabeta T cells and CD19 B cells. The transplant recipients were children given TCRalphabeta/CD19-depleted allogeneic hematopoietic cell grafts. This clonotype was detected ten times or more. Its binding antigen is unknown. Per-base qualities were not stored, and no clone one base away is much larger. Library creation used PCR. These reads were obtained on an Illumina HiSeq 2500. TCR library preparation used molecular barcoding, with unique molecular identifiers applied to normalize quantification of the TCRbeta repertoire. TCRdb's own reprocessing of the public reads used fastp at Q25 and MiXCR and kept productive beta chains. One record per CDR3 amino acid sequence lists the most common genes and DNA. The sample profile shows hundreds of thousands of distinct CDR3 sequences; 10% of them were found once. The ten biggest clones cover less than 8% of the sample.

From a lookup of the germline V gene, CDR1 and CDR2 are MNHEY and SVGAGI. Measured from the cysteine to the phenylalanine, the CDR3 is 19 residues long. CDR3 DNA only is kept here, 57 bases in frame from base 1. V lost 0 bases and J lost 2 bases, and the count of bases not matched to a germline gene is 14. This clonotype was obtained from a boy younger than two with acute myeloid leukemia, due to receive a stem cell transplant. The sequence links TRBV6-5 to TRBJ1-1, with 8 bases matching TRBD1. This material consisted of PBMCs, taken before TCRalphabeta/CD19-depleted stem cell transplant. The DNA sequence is TGTGCCAGCAGTTACTCGATTCCTTCCCCGGGACAGGTCAACACTGAAGCTTTCTTT. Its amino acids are CASSYSIPSPGQVNTEAFF.